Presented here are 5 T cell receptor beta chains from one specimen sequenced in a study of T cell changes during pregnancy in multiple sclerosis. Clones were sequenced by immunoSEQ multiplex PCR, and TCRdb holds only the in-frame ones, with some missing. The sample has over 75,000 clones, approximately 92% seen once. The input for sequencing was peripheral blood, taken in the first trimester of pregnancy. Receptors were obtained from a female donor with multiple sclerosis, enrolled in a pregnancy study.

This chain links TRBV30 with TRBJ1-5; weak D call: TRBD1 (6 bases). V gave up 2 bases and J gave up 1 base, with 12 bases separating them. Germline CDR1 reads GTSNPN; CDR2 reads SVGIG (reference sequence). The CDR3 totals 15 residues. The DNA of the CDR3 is TGTGCCTGGAGTCGGGGGGCGGACAGCAATCAGCCCCAGCATTTT. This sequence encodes CAWSRGADSNQPQHF.

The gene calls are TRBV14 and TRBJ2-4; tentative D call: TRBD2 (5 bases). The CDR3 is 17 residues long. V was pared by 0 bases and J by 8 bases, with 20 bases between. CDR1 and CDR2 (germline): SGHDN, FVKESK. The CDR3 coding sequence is TGTGCCAGCAGCCAAGAGGGTGGCTCCCCGATGAGGGACATTCAGTACTTC. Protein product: CASSQEGGSPMRDIQYF.

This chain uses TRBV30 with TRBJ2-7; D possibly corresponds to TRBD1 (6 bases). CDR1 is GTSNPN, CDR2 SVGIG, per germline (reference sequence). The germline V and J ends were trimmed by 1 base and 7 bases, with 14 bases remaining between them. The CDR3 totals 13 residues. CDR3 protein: CAWSGRAQGEQYF. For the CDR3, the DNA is TGTGCCTGGAGTGGGCGGGCGCAGGGGGAGCAGTACTTC.

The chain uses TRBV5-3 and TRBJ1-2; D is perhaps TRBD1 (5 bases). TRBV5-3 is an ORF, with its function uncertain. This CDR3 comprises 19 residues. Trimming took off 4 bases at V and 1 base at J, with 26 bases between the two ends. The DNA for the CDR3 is TGTGCCAGAAGCCAGTTAAGACAGAAGAGAATCCTACTTAACTATGGCTACACCTTC. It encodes CARSQLRQKRILLNYGYTF.

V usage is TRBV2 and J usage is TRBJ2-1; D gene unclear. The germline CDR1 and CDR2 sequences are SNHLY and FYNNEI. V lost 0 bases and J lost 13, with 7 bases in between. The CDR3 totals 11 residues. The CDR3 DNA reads TGTGCCAGCAGTGAAGCAGCCCCCCAGTTCTTC. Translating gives CASSEAAPQFF.